Listed below are T cell receptor beta chains from one sample, sequenced in a study of a mutant IDH1 vaccine in newly diagnosed glioma. The antigens for these receptors are not known. Sequencing used immunoSEQ multiplex PCR; TCRdb keeps in-frame clones, though not all of them. The sample includes over 95,000 clones, roughly 90% of them seen just once. The material sequenced was PBMCs, taken from a glioma patient whose treatment included an IDH1 peptide vaccine. The receptors derive from a woman between 50 and 59 years old with glioma. Both conserved end residues are part of each CDR3. Fields, in order: D gene, clone size, J gene, V gene, CDR3 protein, CDR3 DNA. The D gene is left open where the match is weak. Expanded clones are given a class, and other clones once, few, many or no size at all.

D gene: -; clone size: -; J gene: TRBJ2-1; V gene: TRBV7-6; CDR3 protein: CASSFKSGSNNEQFF; CDR3 DNA: TGTGCCAGCAGCTTCAAGAGTGGGTCAAACAATGAGCAGTTCTTC
D gene: -; clone size: -; J gene: TRBJ2-7; V gene: TRBV19; CDR3 protein: CASSTFPGEQYF; CDR3 DNA: TGTGCCAGTAGTACTTTTCCAGGGGAGCAGTACTTC
D gene: TRBD1; clone size: -; J gene: TRBJ1-6; V gene: TRBV4-1; CDR3 protein: CASSHPRGQNSPLHF; CDR3 DNA: TGCGCCAGCAGCCACCCCAGGGGGCAAAATTCACCCCTCCACTTT
D gene: TRBD2; clone size: -; J gene: TRBJ2-1; V gene: TRBV5-1; CDR3 protein: CASSLALAGGGEQFF; CDR3 DNA: TGCGCCAGCAGCTTGGCATTAGCGGGAGGGGGTGAGCAGTTCTTC
D gene: TRBD1; clone size: once; J gene: TRBJ1-1; V gene: TRBV7-8; CDR3 protein: CASTRQGPTMNTEAFF; CDR3 DNA: TGTGCCAGCACGCGACAGGGCCCCACCATGAACACTGAAGCTTTCTTT
D gene: TRBD1; clone size: -; J gene: TRBJ2-2; V gene: TRBV7-9; CDR3 protein: CASSYQGVPGELFF; CDR3 DNA: TGTGCCAGCAGCTACCAGGGGGTCCCCGGGGAGCTGTTTTTT
D gene: TRBD2; clone size: once; J gene: TRBJ2-7; V gene: TRBV18; CDR3 protein: CASSSDSGRNEQYF; CDR3 DNA: TGTGCCAGCTCGTCGGATAGCGGGAGGAATGAGCAGTACTTC
D gene: -; clone size: -; J gene: TRBJ1-5; V gene: TRBV5-8; CDR3 protein: CASSLERGYSNQPQHF; CDR3 DNA: TGTGCCAGCAGCTTGGAAAGGGGTTATAGCAATCAGCCCCAGCATTTT
D gene: -; clone size: -; J gene: TRBJ1-1; V gene: TRBV28; CDR3 protein: CASSLGGLGTEAFF; CDR3 DNA: TGTGCCAGCAGTTTAGGGGGCTTGGGAACTGAAGCTTTCTTT
D gene: -; clone size: once; J gene: TRBJ2-7; V gene: TRBV27; CDR3 protein: CASSKQVPGDEQYF; CDR3 DNA: TGTGCCAGCAGTAAACAGGTACCTGGCGACGAGCAGTACTTC
D gene: -; clone size: -; J gene: TRBJ2-3; V gene: TRBV30; CDR3 protein: CAWISAGTDTQYF; CDR3 DNA: TGTGCCTGGATATCGGCCGGCACAGATACGCAGTATTTT
D gene: -; clone size: -; J gene: TRBJ2-3; V gene: TRBV27; CDR3 protein: CASSLWGAGTDTQYF; CDR3 DNA: TGTGCCAGCAGTTTATGGGGAGCGGGCACAGATACGCAGTATTTT
D gene: TRBD2; clone size: -; J gene: TRBJ2-7; V gene: TRBV7-3; CDR3 protein: CASSPGTSGYEQYF; CDR3 DNA: TGTGCCAGCAGCCCCGGGACTAGCGGTTACGAGCAGTACTTC
D gene: -; clone size: -; J gene: TRBJ2-7; V gene: TRBV27; CDR3 protein: CASSTDSYEQYF; CDR3 DNA: TGTGCCAGCAGTACCGACTCCTACGAGCAGTACTTC
D gene: -; clone size: few; J gene: TRBJ1-5; V gene: TRBV6-1; CDR3 protein: CASSETQHQPQHF; CDR3 DNA: TGTGCCAGCAGTGAAACCCAGCATCAGCCCCAGCATTTT
D gene: -; clone size: -; J gene: TRBJ2-7; V gene: TRBV5-1; CDR3 protein: CASRGLANSYEQYF; CDR3 DNA: TGCGCCAGCAGGGGGTTAGCCAACTCCTACGAGCAGTACTTC
D gene: -; clone size: -; J gene: TRBJ2-7; V gene: TRBV11-2; CDR3 protein: CASSLRAPTQGYEQYF; CDR3 DNA: TGTGCCAGCAGCTTGAGGGCCCCCACACAGGGTTACGAGCAGTACTTC
D gene: -; clone size: -; J gene: TRBJ2-1; V gene: TRBV7-3; CDR3 protein: CASSLNAWTEQFF; CDR3 DNA: TGTGCCAGCAGCTTAAATGCGTGGACGGAGCAGTTCTTC
D gene: -; clone size: -; J gene: TRBJ1-4; V gene: TRBV6-5; CDR3 protein: CASSYNSLNEKLFF; CDR3 DNA: TGTGCCAGCAGTTACAACAGCCTTAATGAAAAACTGTTTTTT
D gene: -; clone size: -; J gene: TRBJ2-7; V gene: TRBV27; CDR3 protein: CASSLDVGSYEQYF; CDR3 DNA: TGTGCCAGCAGTTTAGACGTGGGCTCCTACGAGCAGTACTTC
D gene: -; clone size: once; J gene: TRBJ1-1; V gene: TRBV9; CDR3 protein: CASSAEYAEAFF; CDR3 DNA: TGTGCCAGCAGCGCAGAATACGCTGAAGCTTTCTTT
D gene: -; clone size: -; J gene: TRBJ1-2; V gene: TRBV5-1; CDR3 protein: CASSSTVGTAEGYTF; CDR3 DNA: TGCGCCAGCAGCTCGACGGTCGGGACGGCAGAAGGCTACACCTTC